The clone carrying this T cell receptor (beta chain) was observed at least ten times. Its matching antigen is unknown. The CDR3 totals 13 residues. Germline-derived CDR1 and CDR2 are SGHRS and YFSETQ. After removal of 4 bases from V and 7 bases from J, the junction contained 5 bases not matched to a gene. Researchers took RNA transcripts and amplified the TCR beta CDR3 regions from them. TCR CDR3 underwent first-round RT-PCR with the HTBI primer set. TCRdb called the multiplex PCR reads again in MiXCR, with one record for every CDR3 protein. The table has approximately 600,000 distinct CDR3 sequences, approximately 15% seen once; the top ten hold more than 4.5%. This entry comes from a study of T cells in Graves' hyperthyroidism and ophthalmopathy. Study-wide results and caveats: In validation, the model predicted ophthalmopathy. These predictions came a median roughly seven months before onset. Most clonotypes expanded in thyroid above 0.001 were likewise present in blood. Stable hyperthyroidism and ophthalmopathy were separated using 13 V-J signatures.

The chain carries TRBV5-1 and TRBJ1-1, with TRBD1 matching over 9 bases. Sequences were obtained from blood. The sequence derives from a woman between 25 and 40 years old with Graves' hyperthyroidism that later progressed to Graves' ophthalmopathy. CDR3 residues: CASSLGQGSEAFF. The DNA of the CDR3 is TGCGCCAGCAGCCTAGGACAGGGGAGTGAAGCTTTCTTT.